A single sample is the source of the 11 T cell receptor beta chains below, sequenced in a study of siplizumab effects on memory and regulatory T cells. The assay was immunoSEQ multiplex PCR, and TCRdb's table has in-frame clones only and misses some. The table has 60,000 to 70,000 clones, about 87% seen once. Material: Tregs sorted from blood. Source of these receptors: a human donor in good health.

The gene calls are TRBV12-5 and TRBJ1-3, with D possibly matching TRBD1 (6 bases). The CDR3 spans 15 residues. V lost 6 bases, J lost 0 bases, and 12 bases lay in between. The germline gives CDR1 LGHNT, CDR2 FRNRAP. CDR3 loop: CASGQGSFSGNTIYF. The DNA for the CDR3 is TGTGCTAGTGGACAGGGCTCTTTCTCTGGAAACACCATATATTTT.

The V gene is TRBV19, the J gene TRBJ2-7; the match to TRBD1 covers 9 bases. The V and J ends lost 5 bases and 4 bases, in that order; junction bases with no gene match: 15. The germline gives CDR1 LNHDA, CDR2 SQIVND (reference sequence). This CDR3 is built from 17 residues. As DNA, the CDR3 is TGTGCCAGTAGTTCAATTCCCGGGACAGGGAAGGGTTACGAGCAGTACTTC. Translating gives CASSSIPGTGKGYEQYF.

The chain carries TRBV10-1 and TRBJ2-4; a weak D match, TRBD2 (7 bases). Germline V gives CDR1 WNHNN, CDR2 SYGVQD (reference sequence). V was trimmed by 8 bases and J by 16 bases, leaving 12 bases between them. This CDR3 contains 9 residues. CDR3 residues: CASGGGGYF. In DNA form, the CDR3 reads TGCGCCAGCGGGGGAGGGGGTTACTTC.

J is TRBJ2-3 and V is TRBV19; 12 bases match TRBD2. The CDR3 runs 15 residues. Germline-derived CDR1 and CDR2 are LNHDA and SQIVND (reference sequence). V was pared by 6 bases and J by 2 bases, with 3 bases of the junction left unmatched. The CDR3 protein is CASRGLAGFTDTQYF. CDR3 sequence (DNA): TGTGCCAGTAGGGGACTAGCGGGCTTCACAGATACGCAGTATTTT.

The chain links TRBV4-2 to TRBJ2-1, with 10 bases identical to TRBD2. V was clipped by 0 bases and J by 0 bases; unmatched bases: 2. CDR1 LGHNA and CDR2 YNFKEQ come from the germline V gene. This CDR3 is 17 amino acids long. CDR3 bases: TGTGCCAGCAGCCAAGAGCTAGCGGGAGTCTCCTACAATGAGCAGTTCTTC. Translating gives CASSQELAGVSYNEQFF.

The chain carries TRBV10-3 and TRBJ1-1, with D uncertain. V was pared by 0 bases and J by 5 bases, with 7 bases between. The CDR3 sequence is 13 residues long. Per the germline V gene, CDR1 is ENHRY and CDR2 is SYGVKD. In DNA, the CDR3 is TGTGCCATCAGTGAGTCGGGCGGGACTGAAGCTTTCTTT. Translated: CAISESGGTEAFF.

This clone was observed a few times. CDR3 in amino acids: CASSLRADNQPQHF. In DNA form, the CDR3 reads TGTGCCAGCTCACTAAGGGCGGACAATCAGCCCCAGCATTTT. The chain links TRBV18 to TRBJ1-5; D remains ambiguous. CDR3 length: 14 residues. V dropped 4 bases and J dropped 3 bases, with 10 bases sitting between them. Germline V CDR1 and CDR2: KGHSH, LQKENI. The full variable domain, in which reference TRBV18 and TRBJ1-5 provide the parts outside the CDR3, is NAGVMQNPRHLVRRRGQEARLRCSPMKGHSHVYWYRQLPEEGLKFMVYLQKENIIDESGMPKERFSAEFPKEGPSILRIQQVVRGDSAAYFCASSLRADNQPQHFGDGTRLSIL.

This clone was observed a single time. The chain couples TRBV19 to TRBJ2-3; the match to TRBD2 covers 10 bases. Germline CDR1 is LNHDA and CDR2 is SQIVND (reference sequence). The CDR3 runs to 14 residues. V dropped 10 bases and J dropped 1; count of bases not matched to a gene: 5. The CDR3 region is CAKALAGCTDTQYF. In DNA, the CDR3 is TGTGCCAAGGCACTAGCGGGATGCACAGATACGCAGTATTTT.

The CDR3 protein is CASSLTGDIIARYSTYEQYF. CDR3 bases: TGTGCCAGCAGCCTAACTGGGGATATTATAGCAAGATACTCCACCTACGAGCAGTACTTC. The chain employs TRBV21-1 and TRBJ2-7. TRBV21-1 counts as a pseudogene. This CDR3 spans 20 amino acids.

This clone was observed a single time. CDR3 sequence (DNA): TGTGCCAGCAGCTCTTCATACGAGCAGTACTTC. Translation: CASSSSYEQYF. This chain uses TRBV5-4 with TRBJ2-7; no definite D call. V lost 3 bases to trimming and J lost 4 bases, with 5 bases between them. From germline, CDR1 is SGHNT and CDR2 YYREEE (reference sequence). This CDR3 has 11 amino acids.

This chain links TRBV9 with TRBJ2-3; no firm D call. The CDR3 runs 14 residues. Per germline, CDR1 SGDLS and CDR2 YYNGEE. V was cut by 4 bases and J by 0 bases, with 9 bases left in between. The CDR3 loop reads CASSHSGSTDTQYF. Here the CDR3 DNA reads TGTGCCAGCAGCCACTCGGGTAGCACAGATACGCAGTATTTT. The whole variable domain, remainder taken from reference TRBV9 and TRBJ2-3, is DSGVTQTPKHLITATGQRVTLRCSPRSGDLSVYWYQQSLDQGLQFLIQYYNGEERAKGNILERFSAQQFPDLHSELNLSSLELGDSALYFCASSHSGSTDTQYFGPGTRLTVL.